The table lists the clone carrying this TCR beta chain with many counts. Its antigen is unidentified. The TCR beta CDR3 regions underwent amplification using RNA transcripts as the source. TCR CDR3 regions were first amplified by RT-PCR with HTBI primers. TCRdb fed the multiplex PCR reads into MiXCR, producing one record per CDR3 protein. The table lists hundreds of thousands of distinct CDR3 sequences, around 15% of them singletons, with around 30% in the top ten. Ophthalmopathy patients showed a Clinical Activity Score of at least 3, NOSPECS grade of at least 4 and duration under 3 months. From 8.5 to 10 ml of fresh peripheral blood, PBMCs were isolated. The sample comes from a study of T cells in Graves' hyperthyroidism and ophthalmopathy. Whole-study context: The blood sample was taken at first diagnosis, before treatment began.

V was clipped by 6 bases and J by 6 bases; unmatched bases: 15. This CDR3 is 16 amino acids long. Germline V gene sequence: CDR1 MDHEN, CDR2 SYDVKM. Study-level points and caveats: Appearing also in blood were most of the thyroid clonotypes expanded above 0.001.

The specimen was blood. The V and J genes are TRBV28 and TRBJ2-5, with 8 bases fitting TRBD2. The receptor was derived from a woman in her late teens or twenties with Graves' ophthalmopathy. The CDR3 sequence: CASSYLLGRGGKTQYF. The DNA for the CDR3 is TGTGCCAGCAGCTATCTCCTAGGTCGGGGGGGAAAGACCCAGTACTTC.